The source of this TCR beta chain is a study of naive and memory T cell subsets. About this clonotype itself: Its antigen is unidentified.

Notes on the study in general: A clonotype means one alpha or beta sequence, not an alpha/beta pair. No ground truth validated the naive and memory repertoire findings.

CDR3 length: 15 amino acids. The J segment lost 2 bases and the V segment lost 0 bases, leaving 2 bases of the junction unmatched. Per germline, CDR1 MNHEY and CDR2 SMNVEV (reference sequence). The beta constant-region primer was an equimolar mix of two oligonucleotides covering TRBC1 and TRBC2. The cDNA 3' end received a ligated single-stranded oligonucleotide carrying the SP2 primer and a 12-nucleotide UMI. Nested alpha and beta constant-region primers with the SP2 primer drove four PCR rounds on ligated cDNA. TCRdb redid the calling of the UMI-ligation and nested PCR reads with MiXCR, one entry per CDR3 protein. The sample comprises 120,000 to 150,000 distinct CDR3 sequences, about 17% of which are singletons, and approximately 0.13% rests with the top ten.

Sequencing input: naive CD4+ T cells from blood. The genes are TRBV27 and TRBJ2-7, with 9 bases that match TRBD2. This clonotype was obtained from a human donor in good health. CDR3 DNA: TGTGCCAGCAGTTTATCGACTAGCGGACCCTACGAGCAGTACTTC. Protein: CASSLSTSGPYEQYF.